This T cell receptor (beta chain) was profiled in a study of blood T cells in healthy people across ages. The CDR3 covers 18 residues. This clonotype has just a few counts. A read error may produce the germline difference seen at one junction end. A second PCR, run for 7 to 11 cycles, used a sample-barcoded 5' primer plus a J-beta primer mix. TCRdb processed the 5' RACE reads anew with MiXCR; each CDR3 protein has one entry. The sample consists of under 1,100,000 distinct CDR3 sequences, almost 25% of them appearing once. These same data were also listed under a study on T cells of mothers and their children.

The sample taken for sequencing was blood. This receptor was taken from a girl aged 2 to 9 in good health. This sequence joins TRBV12-3 or TRBV12-4 and TRBJ2-6; D assignment may be TRBD1 or TRBD2 (6 bases each). The CDR3 loop is CASSPRGPLRSGANVQTF. As DNA, the CDR3 is TGTGCCAGCAGTCCACGGGGGCCGCTTAGGTCTGGGGCCAACGTCCAGACTTTC.